Below are 22 T cell receptor beta chains sequenced from a single sample in a study of beta chain features in type 1 diabetes (dated by TCRdb to the late 2010s). Library prep was done by the immunoSEQ multiplex PCR assay. The entire amount of isolated RNA was reverse transcribed using the High Capacity cDNA Reverse Transcription Kit, so the sequenced TCRB transcripts were expressed ones. Entries here come from immuneACCESS through TCRdb and include only in-frame sequences with V and J called. Some clones fail to appear in such tables; in the studies checked, an unresolved V gene covers under half of the shortfall, and the cause of the remainder is unknown. Counted in this sample were about 240,000 clones; approximately 14% of them appeared once. The ten largest clones capture about 0.02% of the sample. The paper as a whole reports these results and caveats: In all four CD4+ subsets, TCRB CDR3 length was moderately but significantly shorter in type 1 diabetes patients.

The antigens of these receptors remain unknown. The material sequenced was naive CD4+ T cells from blood. The cell subset or site label, as the study defines it: true naive CD4+ T cells. These receptors were obtained from a man aged 25-45 years with type 1 diabetes.

This clone was detected only a few times. V and J are TRBV19 and TRBJ2-7; TRBD1 matches at 7 bases. With 5 bases clipped from V and 3 bases from J, the junction kept 7 bases outside the gene matches. The length of the CDR3 is 14 residues. Germline CDR1 is LNHDA and CDR2 is SQIVND (reference sequence). CDR3: CASSLPGQNYEQYF. The CDR3, as DNA: TGTGCCAGTAGTCTACCGGGACAGAACTACGAGCAGTACTTC.

This clone has just a few counts. The chain is built from TRBV5-1 and TRBJ2-3; D might be TRBD2 (6 bases). The germline CDR1 and CDR2 sequences are SGHRS and YFSETQ. The CDR3 is 12 residues long. Trimming took 4 bases from V and 5 from J, leaving 8 bases between them. In nucleotides, the CDR3 is TGCGCCAGCAGCGTGGGAGGAGATACGCAGTATTTT. This sequence encodes CASSVGGDTQYF.

This clone was found a few times. This chain joins TRBV2 and TRBJ1-6; TRBD1 matches 12 bases. Germline CDR1 and CDR2: SNHLY and FYNNEI. This CDR3 comprises 16 residues. The V segment lost 8 bases and the J segment 7 bases; nucleotides outside the gene matches: 9. The CDR3 sequence is CASRPGTGGWNSPLHF. CDR3 nucleotides: TGTGCCAGCCGTCCCGGGACAGGGGGCTGGAATTCACCCCTCCACTTT. The variable domain in full, completed from reference TRBV2 and TRBJ1-6, reads EPEVTQTPSHQVTQMGQEVILRCVPISNHLYFYWYRQILGQKVEFLVSFYNNEISEKSEIFDDQFSVERPDGSNFTLKIRSTKLEDSAMYFCASRPGTGGWNSPLHFGNGTRLTVT.

The table lists this clone with a few counts. The chain has TRBV4-1 and TRBJ2-7; TRBD1 is a possible D gene (6 bases). From germline, CDR1 is MGHRA and CDR2 YSYEKL. Trimming removed 3 bases from V and 2 bases from J, with 11 bases in between. This CDR3 has 14 residues. The CDR3 DNA is TGCGCCAGCAGCCACACAGGGTCCCCCTACGAGCAGTACTTC. Protein product: CASSHTGSPYEQYF.

J is TRBJ1-1 and V is TRBV2; 8 bases line up with TRBD1. The germline V gene has CDR1 SNHLY and CDR2 FYNNEI. V shed 5 bases, J shed 0 bases, and the junction held 2 bases outside the gene matches. The CDR3 is 14 amino acids. The CDR3 region has the DNA TGTGCCAGCAGTTGGACAGGGATGAACACTGAAGCTTTCTTT. As protein: CASSWTGMNTEAFF.

V is TRBV19 and J is TRBJ2-5; no definite D call. The CDR3 spans 13 residues. Germline CDR1 is LNHDA and CDR2 is SQIVND (reference sequence). The V end was cut by 3 bases, the J end by 1 base, with 6 bases between. CDR3 nucleotides: TGTGCCAGTAGTATGCCGGGCCAAGAGACCCAGTACTTC. Amino acids: CASSMPGQETQYF. Full variable domain (outside the CDR3, taken from reference TRBV19 and TRBJ2-5): DGGITQSPKYLFRKEGQNVTLSCEQNLNHDAMYWYRQDPGQGLRLIYYSQIVNDFQKGDIAEGYSVSREKKESFPLTVTSAQKNPTAFYLCASSMPGQETQYFGPGTRLLVL.

The table lists this clone with a few counts. The chain uses TRBV5-1 and TRBJ1-5; D is uncertain. Trimming pared 7 bases from V and 5 bases from J, leaving 13 bases between. The CDR3 contains 13 residues. The germline V gene encodes CDR1 SGHRS and CDR2 YFSETQ. CDR3 sequence reads: CASAREEDQPQHF. As DNA, the CDR3 is TGCGCCAGCGCACGCGAGGAGGATCAGCCCCAGCATTTT.

This clone was picked up a small number of times. This chain links TRBV6-1 with TRBJ2-7; 7 bases are a match to TRBD1. Losses at the gene ends were 1 base for V and 3 bases for J; bases not matched to a gene: 3. The CDR3 spans 14 residues. Germline-derived CDR1 and CDR2 are MNHNS and SASEGT. The CDR3 sequence is CASSEEGQSYEQYF. In DNA, the CDR3 is TGTGCCAGCAGTGAAGAGGGACAGAGCTACGAGCAGTACTTC.

The chain recombines TRBV5-6 with TRBJ1-2; weak D call: TRBD1 (5 bases). The CDR3 sequence is 15 residues long. In germline, CDR1 is SGHDT, CDR2 YYEEEE. Deletions cut 3 bases from V and 2 bases from J, with 14 bases between. The CDR3 coding sequence is TGTGCCAGCAGCTCCTGGGGACTGAACAACTATGGCTACACCTTC. As protein: CASSSWGLNNYGYTF.

The sample holds one count of this clone. Other nucleotide sequences in the sample specify the same CDR3. The rearrangement joins TRBV5-4 to TRBJ1-2; D is unclear. CDR1 is SGHNT and CDR2 is YYREEE in the germline V gene (reference sequence). Trimming took off 0 bases at V and 2 bases at J, with 5 bases between the two ends. The CDR3 has 13 amino acids. The CDR3, as DNA: TGTGCCAGCAGCTTGGCGGGGAACTATGGCTACACCTTC. Its translation: CASSLAGNYGYTF.

This clone came up a few times. This chain connects TRBV9 to TRBJ2-1; TRBD1 is a possible D gene (6 bases). V lost 3 bases and J lost 0, with 10 bases in between. Looked up from germline, CDR1 is SGDLS and CDR2 is YYNGEE. The CDR3 loop spans 15 amino acids. CDR3 nucleotide sequence: TGTGCCAGCAGCGGACAGGTTTTCTCCTACAATGAGCAGTTCTTC. Amino acid sequence: CASSGQVFSYNEQFF.

The chain couples TRBV27 to TRBJ2-5; 10 nucleotides match TRBD1. This CDR3 is built from 16 residues. CDR1 is MNHEY and CDR2 is SMNVEV in the germline V gene (reference sequence). V was clipped by 4 bases and J by 5 bases; unmatched bases: 10. The CDR3 DNA is TGTGCCAGCAGTTCGGCCGGGACAGGGGACAGGGAGACCCAGTACTTC. This gives the protein CASSSAGTGDRETQYF.

The gene calls are TRBV30 and TRBJ2-3, with D maybe TRBD2 (6 bases). Germline assignment: CDR1 GTSNPN and CDR2 SVGIG (reference sequence). V dropped 1 base and J dropped 4 bases, with 12 bases sitting between them. The CDR3 totals 14 residues. CDR3 sequence: CAWSGRESPDTQYF. The CDR3 DNA reads TGTGCCTGGAGTGGACGGGAGTCTCCAGATACGCAGTATTTT. Filled out from reference TRBV30 and TRBJ2-3, the complete variable domain reads SQTIHQWPATLVQPVGSPLSLECTVEGTSNPNLYWYRQAAGRGLQLLFYSVGIGQISSEVPQNLSASRPQDRQFILSSKKLLLSDSGFYLCAWSGRESPDTQYFGPGTRLTVL.

This chain joins TRBV2 and TRBJ1-1; a weak D match, TRBD1 (5 bases). Germline V gene lookup returns CDR1 SNHLY and CDR2 FYNNEI. This CDR3 contains 13 residues. Trimming took off 1 base at V and 3 bases at J, with 6 bases between the two ends. CDR3 in DNA: TGTGCCAGCAGTGAAGACAGGCACACTGAAGCTTTCTTT. This encodes CASSEDRHTEAFF.

V is TRBV15 and J is TRBJ2-3; maybe TRBD2 (7 bases). This CDR3 is built from 17 residues. V gave up 1 base and J gave up 3 bases, with 17 bases separating them. Germline V gives CDR1 LNHNV, CDR2 YYDKDF (reference sequence). The CDR3 bases are TGTGCCACCAGCAGAGCCGCCGGGGGCGGGAGAACAGATACGCAGTATTTT. Protein product: CATSRAAGGGRTDTQYF.

This clone has more than one count but fewer than ten. The chain employs TRBV19 and TRBJ2-7, with 8 bases matching TRBD1. This CDR3 has 16 residues. In germline, CDR1 is LNHDA, CDR2 SQIVND (reference sequence). V trimming: 3 bases; J trimming: 1 base; junction bases outside the gene matches: 8. The CDR3 spells CASSMSGTGGSYEQYF. The DNA for the CDR3 is TGTGCCAGTAGTATGTCCGGGACAGGAGGTTCCTACGAGCAGTACTTC. Complete variable domain (other parts from reference TRBV19 and TRBJ2-7): DGGITQSPKYLFRKEGQNVTLSCEQNLNHDAMYWYRQDPGQGLRLIYYSQIVNDFQKGDIAEGYSVSREKKESFPLTVTSAQKNPTAFYLCASSMSGTGGSYEQYFGPGTRLTVT.

This clone was detected a few times. This chain connects TRBV11-2 to TRBJ2-2; 10 bases line up with TRBD1. The CDR3 loop spans 15 amino acids. Per the germline V gene, CDR1 is SGHAT and CDR2 is FQNNGV. V lost 5 bases, J lost 5 bases, and 5 bases stayed unmatched. The CDR3 protein is CASSIDRGRTGELFF. The CDR3 bases are TGTGCCAGCAGCATCGACAGGGGGCGAACCGGGGAGCTGTTTTTT.

This clone came up a few times. The chain employs TRBV7-9 and TRBJ2-3; 8 bases align to TRBD2. Trimming removed 1 base from V and 4 bases from J; junction bases left unmatched: 4. CDR1 and CDR2 (germline): SEHNR, FQNEAQ (reference sequence). This CDR3 contains 15 residues. The CDR3 DNA follows: TGTGCCAGCAGCTTAGGGATAGCGGGGCCAGATACGCAGTATTTT. Protein sequence: CASSLGIAGPDTQYF.

The chain links TRBV30 to TRBJ2-2; D is ambiguous. The CDR3 covers 12 residues. Germline V gene lookup returns CDR1 GTSNPN and CDR2 SVGIG (reference sequence). Trimming left V 7 bases short and J 0 bases short, with 6 bases between. CDR3 in DNA: TGTGCCTATACACCGAACACCGGGGAGCTGTTTTTT. Its protein is CAYTPNTGELFF.

This clone was counted a few times. The gene calls are TRBV30 and TRBJ1-1; TRBD1 might be the D (6 bases). The germline V and J ends were trimmed by 3 bases and 5 bases, with 13 bases remaining between them. The CDR3 loop spans 13 amino acids. Germline V lookup: CDR1 GTSNPN, CDR2 SVGIG (reference sequence). This chain's CDR3 is CAWRGGVRTEAFF. Written as DNA, the CDR3 is TGTGCCTGGAGAGGGGGGGTAAGGACTGAAGCTTTCTTT.

The rearrangement uses TRBV30 and TRBJ2-5; tentatively, D is TRBD2 (6 bases). The CDR3 covers 13 residues. The germline gives CDR1 GTSNPN, CDR2 SVGIG (reference sequence). V gave up 1 base and J gave up 5 bases, with 11 bases separating them. This CDR3 is CAWSEAGGETQYF. CDR3 nucleotides: TGTGCCTGGAGTGAAGCAGGAGGGGAGACCCAGTACTTC.

The V call is TRBV28, the J call TRBJ1-5; tentative D call: TRBD1 (6 bases). The CDR3 is 13 amino acids. V was pared by 8 bases and J by 7 bases, with 15 bases between. CDR1 and CDR2 from the germline V gene are MDHEN and SYDVKM. As DNA, the CDR3 is TGTGCCAGCCGGGGGGGCTGGAGCCAGCCCCAGCATTTT. The encoded protein is CASRGGWSQPQHF. The complete variable domain, with remaining parts taken from reference TRBV28 and TRBJ1-5, reads DVKVTQSSRYLVKRTGEKVFLECVQDMDHENMFWYRQDPGLGLRLIYFSYDVKMKEKGDIPEGYSVSREKKERFSLILESASTNQTSMYLCASRGGWSQPQHFGDGTRLSIL.